This T cell receptor beta chain is drawn from a study of blood T cell repertoires in COVID-19. Study summary: COVID-19 samples collected from the United States, Italy and Spain covered acute and convalescent phases.

Cohorts were determined from participant-reported clinical history. For recovered donors of Cohort 3, there were two negative PCRs, clearance, or symptom resolution. With respect to this clone: The sample holds other DNA sequences that translate to the same CDR3.

Study processing details: The authors estimated nucleated cell counts from reference gene primer amplification. The data were produced by immunoSEQ multiplex PCR, yet TCRdb's version contains in-frame clones alone and is incomplete. The DNA gave D and trimming, while V, J and clone size come from that table. The sample lists over 200,000 clones, 84% occurring once. The sequenced sample consisted of PBMCs or T cells enriched from blood (not recorded which). This receptor was identified in a man between 60 and 75 years old who had recovered from COVID-19.

In DNA form, the CDR3 reads TGTGCCAGCAGCTTGAGACAGGGGAACACTGAAGCTTTCTTT. This codes for CASSLRQGNTEAFF. This sequence joins TRBV11-2 and TRBJ1-1, with TRBD1 identical over 7 bases. V was clipped by 3 bases and J by 1 base; unmatched bases: 2. Germline CDR1 SGHAT, CDR2 FQNNGV. This CDR3 is built from 14 residues. The full variable domain, rest sourced from reference TRBV11-2 and TRBJ1-1, is EAGVAQSPRYKIIEKRQSVAFWCNPISGHATLYWYQQILGQGPKLLIQFQNNGVVDDSQLPKDRFSAERLKGVDSTLKIQPAKLEDSAVYLCASSLRQGNTEAFFGQGTRLTVV.